This T cell receptor (beta chain) is drawn from a study of PD-1 blockade in classical Hodgkin lymphoma. With no exception, relapse followed autologous stem cell transplantation in all patients, and brentuximab vedotin exposure varied. Study results and limitations: Complete responders possessed baseline diversity comparable to newly diagnosed patients. By cycle point C4D1, TCR diversity had risen significantly in CD4+ cells (but not CD8+ cells).

Germline-derived CDR1 and CDR2 are MNHNS and SASEGT. The ends lost 1 base at V and 5 bases at J; junction bases unmatched: 9. The CDR3 length is 16 residues. Assay: immunoSEQ multiplex PCR; the TCRdb copy retains only in-frame clones and omits some. The sample consists of tens of thousands of clones, roughly 80% of them appearing once. As concerns this clone: The target antigen is unknown.

This receptor was taken from a human donor with classical Hodgkin lymphoma. This chain joins TRBV6-1 and TRBJ1-2; TRBD1 matches at 8 bases. Here the sequenced sample was peripheral blood mononuclear cells (PBMCs), taken before the second cycle of nivolumab. CDR3 in amino acids: CASSEEVTGVGYGYTF. For the CDR3, the DNA is TGTGCCAGCAGTGAAGAAGTGACAGGGGTGGGGTATGGCTACACCTTC.